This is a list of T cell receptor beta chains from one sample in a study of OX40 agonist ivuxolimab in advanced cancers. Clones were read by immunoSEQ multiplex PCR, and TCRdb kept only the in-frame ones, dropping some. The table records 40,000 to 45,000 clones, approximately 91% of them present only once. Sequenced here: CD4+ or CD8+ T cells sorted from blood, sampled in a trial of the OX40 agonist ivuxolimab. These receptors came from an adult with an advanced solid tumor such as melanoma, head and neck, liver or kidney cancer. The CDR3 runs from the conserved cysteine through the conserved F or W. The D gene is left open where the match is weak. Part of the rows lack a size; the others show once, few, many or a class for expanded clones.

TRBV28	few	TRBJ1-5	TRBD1	TGTGCCAGCAGGAGGACAGGGGGCAATCAGCCCCAGCATTTT	CASRRTGGNQPQHF
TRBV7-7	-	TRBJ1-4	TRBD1	TGTGCTAGCAGCCAAGGACAGGGGGATGAAAAACTGTTTTTT	CASSQGQGDEKLFF
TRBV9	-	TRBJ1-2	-	TGTGCCAGCAGCCCGCACCCGCGCGACTATGGCTACACCTTC	CASSPHPRDYGYTF
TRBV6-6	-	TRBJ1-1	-	TGTGCCAGCCGGGGTGACACTGAAGCTTTCTTT	CASRGDTEAFF
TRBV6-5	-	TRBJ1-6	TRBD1	TGTGCCAGCAACCGACAGGGCAGGGCCTCACCCCTCCACTTT	CASNRQGRASPLHF
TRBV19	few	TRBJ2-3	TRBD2	TGTGCCAGTACCCCGGGGACTAGCCTGAGAGATACGCAGTATTTT	CASTPGTSLRDTQYF
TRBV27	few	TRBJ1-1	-	TGTGCCAGCAGTTTATCGACAGAGTTGAACACTGAAGCTTTCTTT	CASSLSTELNTEAFF
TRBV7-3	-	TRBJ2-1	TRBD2	TGTGCCAGCAGCTCCCCCCCCGGGACTAGTTCAGGCTACAATGAGCAGTTCTTC	CASSSPPGTSSGYNEQFF
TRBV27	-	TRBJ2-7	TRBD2	TGTGCCAGCAGTTTAGGGTTCTGGACTAGCGGGGCCTACGAGCAGTACTTC	CASSLGFWTSGAYEQYF
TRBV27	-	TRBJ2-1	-	TGTGCCAGCAGTTTGTCCTACCTTGGCGGGTGGAGGGATGAGCAGTTCTTC	CASSLSYLGGWRDEQFF